A selection of T cell receptor beta chains follows, all from one sample in a study of shared clonotypes between healthy human individuals. The table came from immunoSEQ multiplex PCR; TCRdb's copy has only in-frame clones and leaves some out. The sample has approximately 2,000,000 clones, just under 95% seen once. Sequencing was performed on naive CD4+ T cells from PBMCs. These TCRs come from a man between 18 and 35 years old in good health. Some clones in this sample may be carry-over from other donors' samples. Each CDR3 is given with its conserved first and last residue. D genes are given only for firm matches. A clone size is listed for some rows: how often the clone was seen (once, few, many), or a class if it is expanded.

v_gene: TRBV5-1; j_gene: TRBJ2-2; abundance: .; d_gene: TRBD2; CDR3aa: CASLPPERGYTGELFF; CDR3nt: TGCGCCAGCCTTCCTCCCGAGCGGGGTTACACCGGGGAGCTGTTTTTT
v_gene: TRBV9; j_gene: TRBJ2-1; abundance: .; d_gene: TRBD2; CDR3aa: CASSPREGSYNEQFF; CDR3nt: TGTGCCAGCAGCCCACGGGAGGGCTCCTACAATGAGCAGTTCTTC
v_gene: TRBV19; j_gene: TRBJ2-2; abundance: .; d_gene: TRBD1; CDR3aa: CASSPGQVSTGELFF; CDR3nt: TGTGCCAGTAGCCCGGGACAGGTTTCCACCGGGGAGCTGTTTTTT
v_gene: TRBV5-1; j_gene: TRBJ2-1; abundance: .; d_gene: TRBD1; CDR3aa: CASSLAQGAGEQFF; CDR3nt: TGCGCCAGCAGCTTGGCCCAGGGGGCTGGTGAGCAGTTCTTC
v_gene: TRBV5-1; j_gene: TRBJ2-6; abundance: .; d_gene: .; CDR3aa: CASSLIPSSGANVLTF; CDR3nt: TGCGCCAGCAGCTTGATACCGAGCTCTGGGGCCAACGTCCTGACTTTC
v_gene: TRBV28; j_gene: TRBJ2-7; abundance: once; d_gene: TRBD1; CDR3aa: CASSLPGTGRYF; CDR3nt: TGTGCCAGCAGTTTACCCGGGACAGGGCGGTACTTC
v_gene: TRBV4-2; j_gene: TRBJ1-2; abundance: few; d_gene: .; CDR3aa: CASSSGQSANYGYTF; CDR3nt: TGTGCCAGCAGCTCCGGACAGTCAGCTAACTATGGCTACACCTTC
v_gene: TRBV9; j_gene: TRBJ1-1; abundance: .; d_gene: .; CDR3aa: CASSVGANTEAFF; CDR3nt: TGTGCCAGCAGCGTAGGAGCGAACACTGAAGCTTTCTTT
v_gene: TRBV2; j_gene: TRBJ1-4; abundance: .; d_gene: .; CDR3aa: CAGWTNEKLFF; CDR3nt: TGTGCCGGCTGGACTAATGAAAAACTGTTTTTT
v_gene: TRBV10-3; j_gene: TRBJ2-7; abundance: .; d_gene: .; CDR3aa: CAISEFGGYEQYF; CDR3nt: TGTGCCATCAGTGAGTTTGGGGGTTACGAGCAGTACTTC
v_gene: TRBV18; j_gene: TRBJ2-7; abundance: .; d_gene: TRBD2; CDR3aa: CASSLLSGSSYEQYF; CDR3nt: TGTGCCAGCTCACTCCTTAGCGGGAGCTCCTACGAGCAGTACTTC
v_gene: TRBV6-5; j_gene: TRBJ2-3; abundance: .; d_gene: .; CDR3aa: CASSSTGTDTQYF; CDR3nt: TGTGCCAGCAGTTCGACTGGCACAGATACGCAGTATTTT
v_gene: TRBV7-2; j_gene: TRBJ2-7; abundance: .; d_gene: TRBD2; CDR3aa: CASSLDKTSGTYEQYF; CDR3nt: TGTGCCAGCAGCTTAGACAAGACTAGCGGTACCTACGAGCAGTACTTC
v_gene: TRBV7-3; j_gene: TRBJ2-3; abundance: .; d_gene: .; CDR3aa: CASSLGPDTQYF; CDR3nt: TGTGCCAGCAGCTTAGGGCCAGATACGCAGTATTTT
v_gene: TRBV7-3; j_gene: TRBJ2-1; abundance: once; d_gene: .; CDR3aa: CASSLTPVLSAEQFF; CDR3nt: TGTGCCAGCAGCTTAACCCCTGTACTCTCGGCTGAGCAGTTCTTC
v_gene: TRBV29-1; j_gene: TRBJ2-7; abundance: .; d_gene: .; CDR3aa: CSVALIGPYTEQYF; CDR3nt: TGCAGCGTTGCTCTGATCGGCCCTTATACGGAGCAGTACTTC
v_gene: TRBV9; j_gene: TRBJ1-2; abundance: .; d_gene: .; CDR3aa: CASSVRGSANYGYTF; CDR3nt: TGTGCCAGCAGCGTACGGGGAAGCGCTAACTATGGCTACACCTTC
v_gene: TRBV28; j_gene: TRBJ1-2; abundance: once; d_gene: .; CDR3aa: CASSLAPGGYTF; CDR3nt: TGTGCCAGCAGTTTGGCACCGGGAGGCTACACCTTC
v_gene: TRBV6-7; j_gene: TRBJ2-1; abundance: .; d_gene: TRBD2; CDR3aa: CASSLYSDGTSGYSSYNEQFF; CDR3nt: TGTGCCAGCAGTCTCTATTCTGACGGGACTAGCGGGTACAGCTCCTACAATGAGCAGTTCTTC
v_gene: TRBV5-1; j_gene: TRBJ2-5; abundance: .; d_gene: .; CDR3aa: CASGGSQETQYF; CDR3nt: TGCGCCAGCGGAGGCAGCCAAGAGACCCAGTACTTC
v_gene: TRBV15; j_gene: TRBJ2-1; abundance: .; d_gene: .; CDR3aa: CATSRDRQGGEQFF; CDR3nt: TGTGCCACCAGCAGAGATCGTCAGGGGGGTGAGCAGTTCTTC
v_gene: TRBV29-1; j_gene: TRBJ1-1; abundance: .; d_gene: .; CDR3aa: CSVSAEAFF; CDR3nt: TGCAGCGTTTCCGCTGAAGCTTTCTTT
v_gene: TRBV9; j_gene: TRBJ2-2; abundance: .; d_gene: TRBD2; CDR3aa: CASSVGTSGYTGELFF; CDR3nt: TGTGCCAGCAGCGTCGGGACTAGCGGATACACCGGGGAGCTGTTTTTT
v_gene: TRBV7-2; j_gene: TRBJ2-3; abundance: .; d_gene: TRBD2; CDR3aa: CASSLATSSGRTDTQYF; CDR3nt: TGTGCCAGCAGCTTAGCGACCAGTAGCGGGAGGACAGATACGCAGTATTTT